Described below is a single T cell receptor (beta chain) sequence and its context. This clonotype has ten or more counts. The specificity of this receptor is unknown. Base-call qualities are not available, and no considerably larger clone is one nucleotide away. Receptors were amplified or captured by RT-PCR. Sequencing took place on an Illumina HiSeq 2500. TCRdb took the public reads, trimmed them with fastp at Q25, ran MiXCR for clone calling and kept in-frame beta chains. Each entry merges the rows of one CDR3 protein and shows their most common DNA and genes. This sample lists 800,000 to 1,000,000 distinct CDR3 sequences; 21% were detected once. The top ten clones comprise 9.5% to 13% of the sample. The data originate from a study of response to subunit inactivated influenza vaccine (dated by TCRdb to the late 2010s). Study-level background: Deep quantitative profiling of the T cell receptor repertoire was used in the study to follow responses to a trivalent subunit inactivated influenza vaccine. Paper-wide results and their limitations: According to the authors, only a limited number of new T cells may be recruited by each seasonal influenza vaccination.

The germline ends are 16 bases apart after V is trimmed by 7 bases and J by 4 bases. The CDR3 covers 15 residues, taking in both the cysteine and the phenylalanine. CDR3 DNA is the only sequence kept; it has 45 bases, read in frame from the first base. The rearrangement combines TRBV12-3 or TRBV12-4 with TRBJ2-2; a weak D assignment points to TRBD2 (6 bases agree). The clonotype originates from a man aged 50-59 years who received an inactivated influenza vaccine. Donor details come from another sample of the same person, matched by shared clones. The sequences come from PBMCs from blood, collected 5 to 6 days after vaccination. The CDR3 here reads CASTAAGLLTGELFF. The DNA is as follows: TGTGCCAGCACCGCAGCGGGCCTCCTCACCGGGGAGCTGTTTTTT.